This T cell receptor (beta chain) stems from a study of blood T cell dynamics during melanoma immunotherapy. Overall study results and limits: The study could not tell melanoma-specific clones from general immune activation. Disease-control patients' PBMC repertoires became either more clonal or more diverse at W3.

In the case of this clone: The antigen remains unidentified.

CDR3 length: 13 residues. J lost 2 bases, V lost 7 bases, and 4 bases had no gene match. The germline V gene has CDR1 SNHLY and CDR2 FYNNEI. TCRdb's copy holds only in-frame clones and misses some; the assay was immunoSEQ multiplex PCR. The sample shows more than 8,000 clones, 85% to 90% of them seen only once. Time point denoted: week 3, after first cycle of checkpoint inhibitor. Blood was drawn before treatment and at week 3 after checkpoint blockade. Patients with prior systemic cancer treatment, concomitant immunosuppressants, or other active malignancies were excluded. This sample comprised blood, obtained from a patient treated with checkpoint blockade. The TCR comes from a human donor with melanoma. This rearrangement joins TRBV2 to TRBJ2-7; 8 bases align to TRBD1. This chain's CDR3 is CASTRTGTYEQYF. CDR3 coding DNA: TGTGCCAGCACTCGGACAGGGACCTACGAGCAGTACTTC.